This TCR beta chain was sequenced during a study of T-cell memory formation after mild COVID-19. General study results and limits: In pre-infection memory, a portion of responding clones appeared, which suggested that cross-reactive memory joined.

V was clipped by 10 bases and J by 6 bases; unmatched bases: 11. The CDR3 contains 15 residues. CDR1 KGHDR and CDR2 SFDVKD come from the germline V gene. Only a few counts were recorded for this clonotype. Its antigen is undetermined. MiXCR was run by TCRdb on the 5' RACE reads, yielding one entry per CDR3 protein. The profile shows about 210,000 distinct CDR3 sequences, around 26% of them singletons. The TCR comes from an adult woman who had mild COVID-19 (a few samples of this study predate the infection). Cell type and time point are not known. The source material was PBMCs or a T cell subset sorted from them (not recorded which). The chain is built from TRBV24-1 and TRBJ2-2, with 9 bases identical to TRBD1. This CDR3 is CATSEGTGFPGELFF. The CDR3 nucleotides read TGTGCCACTTCTGAGGGGACAGGGTTTCCCGGGGAGCTGTTTTTT.